The 18 T cell receptor beta chains given below trace back to one sample, sequenced in a study of blood T cells in healthy people across ages. The second PCR ran roughly 7 to 12 cycles with a sample-barcoded 5' primer and J-beta primers. TCRdb reanalysed the 5' RACE reads using MiXCR and keeps one entry per CDR3 protein. The sample holds 450,000 to 700,000 distinct CDR3 sequences; 27% are singletons and the top ten take about a fifth. The sample comprised blood. These receptors were taken from a woman between 65 and 79 years old in good health.

This clonotype was observed a few times. This chain joins TRBV20-1 and TRBJ1-4, with D possibly matching TRBD1 (6 bases). V dropped 3 bases and J dropped 0 bases, with 14 bases sitting between them. The germline gives CDR1 DFQATT, CDR2 SNEGSKA (reference sequence). The CDR3 sequence is 16 residues long. The CDR3 reads CSARAGTPTTNEKLFF. The CDR3 region has the DNA TGCAGTGCTAGGGCCGGGACACCCACAACTAATGAAAAACTGTTTTTT.

J is TRBJ2-5 and V is TRBV7-2, with 8 positions matching TRBD2. V lost 1 base and J lost 5; bases outside the gene matches: 6. CDR1 and CDR2 from the germline V gene are SGHTA and FQGNSA. This CDR3 region has 15 residues. DNA of the CDR3: TGTGCCAGCAGCTTAGATCCGGGGGGGCCGGAGACCCAGTACTTC. Its translation: CASSLDPGGPETQYF.

The chain has TRBV7-6 and TRBJ2-3; 7 bases align to TRBD2. The junction had 4 bases not matched to a gene; V was cut back by 1 base and J by 3 bases. Germline V gives CDR1 SGHVS, CDR2 FNYEAQ. This CDR3 has 15 residues. In nucleotides, the CDR3 is TGTGCCAGCAGCTTAGGAGCGGGAAGGACAGATACGCAGTATTTT. This translates into CASSLGAGRTDTQYF.

In regard to this clonotype: The junction departs from the called germline gene at one end, perhaps through a read error. As DNA, the CDR3 is TGTGCCGGCAGCTTATATCAAAGTCAGCTCCAGCATTTT. As protein: CAGSLYQSQLQHF. V and J are TRBV7-2 and TRBJ1-5; D is unresolved. CDR1 SGHTA and CDR2 FQGNSA come from the germline V gene. There are 13 residues in the CDR3.

This clonotype was observed a few times. The genes are TRBV20-1 and TRBJ1-5; a possible D gene is TRBD1 (6 bases). V lost 3 bases and J 2 bases, leaving 14 bases between the germline ends. The CDR3 contains 15 residues. In germline, CDR1 is DFQATT, CDR2 SNEGSKA (reference sequence). The DNA of the CDR3 is TGCAGTGCTAGTCTAGGGGGGCCGGGCAATCAGCCCCAGCATTTT. Translation gives CSASLGGPGNQPQHF.

The DNA for the CDR3 is TGTGCCAGCAGCCAAGTAACCTCAGCCCCCGAAGACAGGGGGCGTAGGGGCGAGCAGTACTTC. Protein product: CASSQVTSAPEDRGRRGEQYF. The V and J genes are TRBV3-1 and TRBJ2-7; 10 bases map to TRBD1. Germline V gives CDR1 LGHDT, CDR2 YNNKEL (reference sequence). The J segment lost 6 bases and the V segment lost 1 base, leaving 24 bases of the junction unmatched. The CDR3 has 21 amino acids.

This clonotype occurred a few times. This chain joins TRBV5-1 and TRBJ2-7; D is possibly TRBD1 or TRBD2 (6 bases each). Germline-derived CDR1 and CDR2 are SGHRS and YFSETQ. Trimming cost V 5 bases and J 4 bases, with 22 bases left between them. The CDR3 contains 16 residues. CDR3 sequence reads: CASSYQGSQEGYEQYF. In DNA form, the CDR3 reads TGCGCCAGCAGTTACCAGGGGAGTCAGGAGGGATACGAGCAGTACTTC.

This clonotype was seen a handful of times. The chain links TRBV4-3 to TRBJ2-2; TRBD2 aligns across 9 bases. Germline trimming cut 0 bases from V and 4 bases from J; bases unmatched to any gene: 6. Germline CDR1 and CDR2: LGHNA and YSLEER. The length of the CDR3 is 17 residues. CDR3 in DNA: TGCGCCAGCAGCCAAGAGCTTGGCGGGAGGGCCACCGGGGAGCTGTTTTTT. It translates to CASSQELGGRATGELFF.

This clonotype was picked up a small number of times. V and J are TRBV20-1 and TRBJ1-5; 7 bases are a match to TRBD1. This CDR3 comprises 16 residues. Germline values: CDR1 DFQATT, CDR2 SNEGSKA (reference sequence). The trim removed 2 bases at V and 0 bases at J, leaving 7 bases unmatched. The CDR3 DNA reads TGCAGTGCTAGAAGCAACAGGGGCTATAGCAATCAGCCCCAGCATTTT. Protein sequence: CSARSNRGYSNQPQHF.

V gene TRBV11-3 combines with J gene TRBJ2-5, with D perhaps TRBD1 or TRBD2 (6 bases each). The closer fit of TRBJ2-7 to the DNA end suggests the J call may be wrong. Germline-derived CDR1 and CDR2 are SGHNT and YENEEA. The CDR3 sequence is 14 residues long. CDR3 sequence reads: CASSRGGGLDEQYF. CDR3 nucleotide sequence: TGTGCCAGCAGCCGAGGAGGGGGTCTCGACGAGCAGTACTTC.

This clonotype was observed a handful of times. V gene TRBV6-2 or TRBV6-3 combines with J gene TRBJ1-3; D is unresolved. CDR1 and CDR2 (germline): MNHEY, SVGEGT. This CDR3 region has 14 residues. Trimming removed 2 bases from V and 2 bases from J, with 7 bases in between. DNA for the CDR3: TGTGCCAGCAGTTACAGGACCACTGGAAACACCATATATTTT. Its protein product is CASSYRTTGNTIYF.

The rearrangement uses TRBV6-5 and TRBJ2-1; 7 bases line up with TRBD1. The CDR3 covers 14 residues. V lost 6 bases and J lost 5; bases outside the gene matches: 7. CDR1 MNHEY and CDR2 SVGAGI come from the germline V gene. The DNA for the CDR3 is TGTGCCAGCAGACCGGGACAGTCTAACAATGAGCAGTTCTTC. Translated, it gives CASRPGQSNNEQFF.

This clonotype was observed a few times. V usage is TRBV7-2 and J usage is TRBJ2-7, with a possible D match to TRBD1 (5 bases). The CDR3 is 13 residues long. V was cut by 3 bases and J by 6 bases, with 12 bases left in between. Germline CDR1 reads SGHTA; CDR2 reads FQGNSA. The CDR3 DNA is TGTGCCAGCAGCTTTTCAGGGTCTCTCGAGCAGTACTTC. Amino acid sequence: CASSFSGSLEQYF.

There are a few counts of this clonotype. The rearrangement links TRBV12-3 or TRBV12-4 to TRBJ2-1, with a tentative D call TRBD1 (5 bases). V lost 5 bases and J lost 5, with 16 bases in between. The CDR3 has 15 residues. CDR3 sequence reads: CASSPQGSLNNEQFF. CDR3 nucleotide sequence: TGTGCCAGCAGTCCCCAGGGCAGTTTAAACAATGAGCAGTTCTTC.

This clonotype was detected only a few times. This rearrangement joins TRBV15 to TRBJ2-3; D unclear. The germline V gene has CDR1 LNHNV and CDR2 YYDKDF (reference sequence). V shed 1 base and J shed 4 bases, with 9 bases lying between them. The CDR3 covers 14 residues. The CDR3 region has the DNA TGTGCCACCAGCAGAGTATCGGTAGCAGATACGCAGTATTTT. Protein sequence: CATSRVSVADTQYF.

This chain uses TRBV4-2 with TRBJ1-1; D perhaps matches TRBD1 (5 bases). Trimming removed 4 bases from V and 0 bases from J, with 15 bases in between. The germline gives CDR1 LGHNA, CDR2 YNFKEQ. CDR3 size: 16 residues. The CDR3 coding sequence is TGTGCCAGCAGCCCGGGACCCTTAGGAATGAACACTGAAGCTTTCTTT. It translates to CASSPGPLGMNTEAFF.

This clonotype showed up just a few times. The gene calls are TRBV5-1 and TRBJ2-1; D is uncertain. The V gene's germline CDR1 is SGHRS and CDR2 YFSETQ. Trimming took 0 bases from V and 0 from J, leaving 7 bases between them. The CDR3 totals 15 residues. The CDR3 region is CASSLVATSYNEQFF. The CDR3 region has the DNA TGCGCCAGCAGCTTGGTCGCTACCTCCTACAATGAGCAGTTCTTC.

This clonotype was seen only a few times. The chain carries TRBV18 and TRBJ2-5; a weak D match, TRBD2 (5 bases). The CDR3 extends over 15 amino acids. Per germline, CDR1 KGHSH and CDR2 LQKENI. V was clipped by 4 bases and J by 4 bases, with 16 bases between them. CDR3: CASSQTTGNRETQYF. As DNA, the CDR3 is TGTGCCAGCTCACAAACGACGGGGAATAGAGAGACCCAGTACTTC.